This T cell receptor beta chain is drawn from a study of multiple sclerosis patients with progressive multifocal leukoencephalopathy. The table came from immunoSEQ multiplex PCR; TCRdb's copy has only in-frame clones and leaves some out. The sample has under 30,000 clones; around 90% are singletons. Germline V gene data show CDR1 as SEHNR and CDR2 as FQNEAQ (reference sequence). V was pared by 5 bases and J by 1 base, with 8 bases between. This CDR3 region has 13 residues. Time point of the sample: around 12 months of natalizumab therapy. Sequences were derived from PBMCs, sampled from a patient treated with natalizumab. This sequence joins TRBV7-9 and TRBJ1-1; D is perhaps TRBD1 (6 bases). This receptor was taken from a human donor with multiple sclerosis. CDR3 DNA: TGTGCCAGCAGCCCACAGGGGAACACTGAAGCTTTCTTT. This encodes CASSPQGNTEAFF.